Presented here are 23 T cell receptor beta chains from one specimen sequenced in a study of T cell clusters in autoimmune cytopenias. TRB was amplified from about 270 ng of peripheral blood genomic DNA per sample. Multiplex touch-down PCR amplified TRB using TRB-A and TRB-B pools in one tube. Reanalyzing the multiplex PCR reads, TCRdb keeps one entry per CDR3 protein, without DNA. Its clone listing holds some 13,000 distinct CDR3 sequences. Sequenced input: peripheral blood. The receptors were gathered from a human donor with an autoimmune cytopenia or autoimmune hepatitis (not recorded which).

This chain links TRBV5-4 with TRBJ2-2; lacking DNA, the TRBD1 call made by TCRdb goes unchecked. Germline V gene sequence: CDR1 SGHNT, CDR2 YYREEE (reference sequence). The CDR3 totals 15 residues. Here the CDR3 reads CASSTGTGDTGELFF.

This rearrangement joins TRBV5-6 to TRBJ2-5; the TCRdb D gene call, TRBD1, has no DNA to confirm it. This CDR3 comprises 14 residues. Per the germline V gene, CDR1 is SGHDT and CDR2 is YYEEEE. CDR3 protein: CASSSGGGLETQYF.

The chain is built from TRBV6-2 or TRBV6-3 and TRBJ2-5; the D call of TRBD1 rests on TCRdb alone, since no DNA is present to check it. Looked up from germline, CDR1 is MNHEY and CDR2 is SVGEGT. The CDR3 runs to 14 residues. The CDR3 reads CASSSAGGAETQYF.

This clonotype is deemed medium-sized by its frequency. The chain uses TRBV29-1 and TRBJ2-3; checking the TCRdb D call of TRBD2 is not possible without DNA. Germline V gene data show CDR1 as SQVTM and CDR2 as ANQGSEA. This CDR3 has 13 amino acids. The CDR3 spells CSVRLAGVDTQYF.

The V call is TRBV19, the J call TRBJ1-1. From germline, CDR1 is LNHDA and CDR2 SQIVND (reference sequence). This CDR3 is built from 13 residues. CDR3: CASTREGYTEAFF.

J is TRBJ1-5 and V is TRBV19; the D call from TCRdb, TRBD1, cannot be confirmed without DNA. Germline V CDR1 and CDR2: LNHDA, SQIVND (reference sequence). The CDR3 is 15 amino acids. CDR3 region: CASTSDRVIHQPQHF.

CDR3: CASTDLSEAFF. The chain uses TRBV6-1 and TRBJ1-1. The germline V gene has CDR1 MNHNS and CDR2 SASEGT. This CDR3 has 11 amino acids.

By frequency, this clonotype registers medium-sized (0.01 to 0.1%). The rearrangement uses TRBV19 and TRBJ2-2; the TCRdb D gene call, TRBD2, has no DNA to confirm it. The CDR3 has 13 residues. The germline V gene encodes CDR1 LNHDA and CDR2 SQIVND (reference sequence). CDR3 sequence reads: CASGGTPTGELFF.

The chain employs TRBV7-9 and TRBJ1-2; checking the TCRdb D call of TRBD1 is not possible without DNA. The germline gives CDR1 SEHNR, CDR2 FQNEAQ (reference sequence). The CDR3 spans 12 residues. CDR3 region: CASSLGGYGYTF.

The chain joins TRBV19 to TRBJ2-1; the TCRdb call, TRBD2, lacks DNA for checking. Germline loops: CDR1 LNHDA, CDR2 SQIVND (reference sequence). This CDR3 region has 15 residues. CDR3 sequence reads: CASSTQKGLDDEQFF.

V usage is TRBV6-5 and J usage is TRBJ2-6; the D gene TCRdb calls, TRBD2, cannot be checked with no DNA. The CDR3 totals 13 residues. The germline V gene has CDR1 MNHEY and CDR2 SVGAGI. This CDR3 is CATYRAGANVLTF.

This CDR3 is CASSKSNEQFF. This chain joins TRBV6-2 or TRBV6-3 and TRBJ2-1. CDR3 length: 11 amino acids. CDR1 is MNHEY, CDR2 SVGEGT, per germline.

The V call is TRBV5-5, the J call TRBJ2-5. There are 12 residues in the CDR3. Germline V gene lookup returns CDR1 SGHKS and CDR2 YYEKEE (reference sequence). The CDR3: CASSLVQETQYF.

The chain is built from TRBV6-5 and TRBJ2-3. CDR1 is MNHEY and CDR2 is SVGAGI in the germline V gene. CDR3 length: 13 amino acids. CDR3 protein: CASSYDPTDTQYF.

This rearrangement joins TRBV24-1 to TRBJ2-1; TCRdb's D gene call, TRBD2, goes unchecked for lack of DNA. Germline V CDR1 and CDR2: KGHDR, SFDVKD. The CDR3 has 15 residues. CDR3 protein: CATSMSGGAHNEQFF.

The chain uses TRBV6-2 or TRBV6-3 and TRBJ2-7; checking the TCRdb D call of TRBD2 is not possible without DNA. This CDR3 is 13 amino acids long. Germline-derived CDR1 and CDR2 are MNHEY and SVGEGT. The CDR3 loop reads CASNDPPGYEQYF.

The V and J genes are TRBV18 and TRBJ2-5; without DNA, the TCRdb call of TRBD1 cannot be checked. This CDR3 has 13 residues. The germline gives CDR1 KGHSH, CDR2 LQKENI. CDR3 loop: CASSPRQQETQYF.

V usage is TRBV15 and J usage is TRBJ2-5; the D gene TCRdb calls, TRBD1, cannot be checked with no DNA. Per the germline V gene, CDR1 is LNHNV and CDR2 is YYDKDF (reference sequence). The CDR3 spans 13 residues. CDR3 in amino acids: CATGTPPQETQYF.

The J gene is TRBJ2-1, the V gene TRBV19; TCRdb gives TRBD2 as the D gene, but with no DNA this cannot be confirmed. The CDR3 sequence is 18 residues long. Germline CDR1 reads LNHDA; CDR2 reads SQIVND (reference sequence). This chain's CDR3 is CASKPGTSGSGSYNEQFF.

The genes are TRBV7-9 and TRBJ1-4; absent DNA, TCRdb's TRBD1 call cannot be checked. There are 15 residues in the CDR3. Germline V gives CDR1 SEHNR, CDR2 FQNEAQ (reference sequence). The CDR3 sequence is CASSLAGTSNEKLFF.

This clonotype is called medium-sized based on its frequency. The chain combines TRBV6-5 with TRBJ1-5; no DNA is available, so the TRBD1 call from TCRdb remains unchecked. CDR1 and CDR2 from the germline V gene are MNHEY and SVGAGI. This CDR3 region has 14 residues. This CDR3 reads CASRRGQGGQPQHF.

The chain couples TRBV10-3 to TRBJ2-3. Per the germline V gene, CDR1 is ENHRY and CDR2 is SYGVKD. This CDR3 is built from 11 residues. CDR3 region: CAISYKDTQYF.

The rearrangement uses TRBV19 and TRBJ1-4; TCRdb reports TRBD1, a call that lacks DNA to check it against. The germline V gene encodes CDR1 LNHDA and CDR2 SQIVND (reference sequence). The CDR3 runs to 15 residues. The CDR3 spells CASTKQGSTNEKLFF.